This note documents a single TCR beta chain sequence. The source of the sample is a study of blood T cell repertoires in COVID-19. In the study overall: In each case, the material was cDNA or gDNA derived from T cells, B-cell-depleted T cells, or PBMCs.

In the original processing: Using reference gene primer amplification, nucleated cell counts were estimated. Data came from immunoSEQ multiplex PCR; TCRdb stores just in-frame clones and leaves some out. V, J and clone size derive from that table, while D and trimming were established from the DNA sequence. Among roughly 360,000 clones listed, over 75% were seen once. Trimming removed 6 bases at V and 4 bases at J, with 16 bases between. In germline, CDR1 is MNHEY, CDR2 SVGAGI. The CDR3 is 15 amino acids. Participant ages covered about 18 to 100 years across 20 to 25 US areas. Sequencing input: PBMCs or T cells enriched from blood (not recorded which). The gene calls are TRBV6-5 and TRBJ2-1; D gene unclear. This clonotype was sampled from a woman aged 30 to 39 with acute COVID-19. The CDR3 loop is CASRVLPTRYNEQFF. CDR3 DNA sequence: TGTGCCAGCAGGGTACTCCCAACCCGATACAATGAGCAGTTCTTC.